Below are 4 T cell receptor beta chains sequenced from a single sample in a study of shared clonotypes between healthy human individuals. The table came from immunoSEQ multiplex PCR; TCRdb's copy has only in-frame clones and leaves some out. The repertoire holds 2 million or so clones, with over 85% as singletons. The specimen sequenced was naive CD4+ T cells sorted from blood. Subset described: CD45RA+ positively selected. These receptors were collected from a man younger than 35 in good health.

The rearrangement uses TRBV6-6 and TRBJ2-7; TRBD1 matches at 7 bases. From germline, CDR1 is MNHNY and CDR2 SVGAGI (reference sequence). J was trimmed by 3 bases and V by 4 bases; bases with no gene match: 6. This CDR3 has 14 amino acids. The CDR3 sequence: CASSSTGSSYEQYF. For the CDR3, the DNA is TGTGCCAGCAGTTCGACAGGGTCAAGCTACGAGCAGTACTTC.

The chain combines TRBV27 with TRBJ2-1; no clear D. CDR1 is MNHEY, CDR2 SMNVEV, per germline (reference sequence). The CDR3 spans 13 residues. V gave up 9 bases and J gave up 5 bases, with 14 bases separating them. The CDR3 reads CASRRLGNNEQFF. CDR3 nucleotides: TGTGCCAGTCGCCGCCTAGGGAACAATGAGCAGTTCTTC.

The V and J genes are TRBV5-1 and TRBJ2-1, with 8 bases aligning to TRBD1. Germline V gives CDR1 SGHRS, CDR2 YFSETQ. V shed 2 bases, J shed 8 bases, and the junction held 18 bases outside the gene matches. The CDR3 covers 18 residues. In DNA form, the CDR3 reads TGCGCCAGCAGCTTTTGGGACTCGGCCGGGACAGGAGTAGATGAGCAGTTCTTC. It translates to CASSFWDSAGTGVDEQFF.

The chain is built from TRBV4-3 and TRBJ2-7; 8 nucleotides match TRBD2. The CDR3 contains 15 residues. Germline CDR1 reads LGHNA; CDR2 reads YSLEER. J gave up 5 bases and V 1 base, and 7 bases lay outside the gene matches. CDR3 loop: CASSQAGGRINEQYF. As DNA, the CDR3 is TGCGCCAGCAGCCAAGCCGGCGGGAGGATCAACGAGCAGTACTTC.